Below, one T cell receptor beta chain is given with its context. The observed sequence ends 3 residues before the CDR3 terminus, with the missing tail filled in from the germline J gene. The CDR3 totals 17 residues. V was pared by 9 bases and J by 0 bases, with 22 bases between. Germline V gene data show CDR1 as SNHLY and CDR2 as FYNNEI. The sample is drawn from a study of T cells in women clearing cervical HPV infection. TCRdb keeps only in-frame clones here, not all; method: immunoSEQ multiplex PCR. Here the sample table reports fewer than 25,000 clones. This chain joins TRBV2 and TRBJ2-3, with D maybe TRBD1 (6 bases). Sequencing was carried out using blood buffy coat. This TCR was sampled from a woman between 18 and 70 years old with a cervical HPV16 infection that either progressed to CIN3+ or cleared (not recorded which). The CDR3 sequence is CARPATDPRGSTDTQYF. The CDR3 bases that were read are TGTGCCAGACCAGCTACGGACCCCAGGGGAAGCACAGATACG.